This TCR beta chain derives from a study of blood T cells in healthy people across ages. Study findings and constraints: The study found TCR beta diversity correlated strongly with naive T cell percentage.

Alongside a J-beta primer mix, a sample-barcoded 5' primer served in a second PCR lasting about 6 to 11 cycles. There were at least 2.5 million CDR3-containing paired-end reads obtained from each sample. TCRdb re-called the 5' RACE reads through MiXCR, storing one row per CDR3 protein. Altogether approximately 690,000 distinct CDR3 sequences are present, less than 45% being singletons, with the ten largest covering 25% to 35%. In terms of origin and age, donors were healthy Caucasian individuals from Russia aged about 6 to 90. CDR3 length equals 15 residues. Germline V lookup: CDR1 LGHDT, CDR2 YNNKEL (reference sequence). Points on this clonotype: Antigen: not known. A junction end diverges from the germline sequence, so it may reflect a read error.

The chain has TRBV3-1 and TRBJ2-5; no firm D call. This receptor was taken from a man at least 80 years old in good health. Sequenced material: blood. The CDR3 nucleotides are TGTGCCAGCAGCAAAGAACGGCCACTCCAAGAGACCCAGTACTTC. Protein product: CASSKERPLQETQYF.